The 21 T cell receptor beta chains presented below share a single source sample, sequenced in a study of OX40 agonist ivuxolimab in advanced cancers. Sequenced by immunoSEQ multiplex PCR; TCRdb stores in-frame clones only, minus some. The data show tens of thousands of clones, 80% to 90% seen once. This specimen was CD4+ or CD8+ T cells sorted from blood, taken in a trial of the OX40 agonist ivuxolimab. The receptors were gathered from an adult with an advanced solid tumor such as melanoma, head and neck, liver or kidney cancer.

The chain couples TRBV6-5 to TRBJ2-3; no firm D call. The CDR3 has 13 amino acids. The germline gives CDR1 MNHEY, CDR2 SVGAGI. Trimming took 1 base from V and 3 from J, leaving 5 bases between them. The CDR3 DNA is TGTGCCAGCAGTTACTTACTTACAGATACGCAGTATTTT. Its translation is CASSYLLTDTQYF.

CDR3 DNA sequence: TGCAGCGCACGGACTAGCGGGACTAGCACAGATACGCAGTATTTT. Amino acids: CSARTSGTSTDTQYF. The J gene is TRBJ2-3, the V gene TRBV29-1; 12 bases agree with TRBD2. Germline CDR1 is SQVTM and CDR2 is ANQGSEA. Trimming at V came to 7 bases and at J to 0 bases, leaving 5 bases not matched to a gene. The CDR3 is made up of 15 amino acids.

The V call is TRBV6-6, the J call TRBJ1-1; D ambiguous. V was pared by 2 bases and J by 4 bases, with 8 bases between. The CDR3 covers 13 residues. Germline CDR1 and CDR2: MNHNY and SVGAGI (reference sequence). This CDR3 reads CASSYRDGTEAFF. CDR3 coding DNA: TGTGCCAGCAGTTACCGAGACGGCACTGAAGCTTTCTTT.

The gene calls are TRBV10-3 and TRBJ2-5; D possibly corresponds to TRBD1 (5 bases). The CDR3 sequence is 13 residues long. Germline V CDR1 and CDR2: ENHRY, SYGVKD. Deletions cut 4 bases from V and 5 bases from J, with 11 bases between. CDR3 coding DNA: TGTGCCATCAGTGGACAGATGGGGGAGACCCAGTACTTC. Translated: CAISGQMGETQYF.

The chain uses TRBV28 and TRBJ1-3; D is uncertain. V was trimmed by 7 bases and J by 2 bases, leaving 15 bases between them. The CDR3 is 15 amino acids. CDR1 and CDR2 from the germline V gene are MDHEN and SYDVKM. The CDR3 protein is CASNMDQAPGNTIYF. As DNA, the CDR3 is TGTGCCAGCAATATGGACCAGGCCCCTGGAAACACCATATATTTT.

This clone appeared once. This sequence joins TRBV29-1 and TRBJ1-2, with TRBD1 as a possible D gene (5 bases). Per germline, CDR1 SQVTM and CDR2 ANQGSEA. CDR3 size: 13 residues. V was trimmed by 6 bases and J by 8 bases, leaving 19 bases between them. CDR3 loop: CSVYGLGAGGYTF. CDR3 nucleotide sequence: TGCAGCGTCTATGGACTGGGCGCAGGGGGCTACACCTTC.

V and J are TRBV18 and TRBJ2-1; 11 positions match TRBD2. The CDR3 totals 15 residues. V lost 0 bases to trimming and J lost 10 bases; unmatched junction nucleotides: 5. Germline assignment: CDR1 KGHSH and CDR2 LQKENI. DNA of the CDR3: TGTGCCAGCTCACCACCGGGACTAGCGGTAGGCGAGCAGTTCTTC. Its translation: CASSPPGLAVGEQFF.

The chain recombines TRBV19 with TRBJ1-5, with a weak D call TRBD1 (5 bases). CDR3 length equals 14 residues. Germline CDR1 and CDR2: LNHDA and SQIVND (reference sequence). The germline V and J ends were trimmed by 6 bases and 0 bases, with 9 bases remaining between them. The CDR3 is CASSQGRSNQPQHF. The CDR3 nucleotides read TGTGCCAGTAGCCAGGGTCGTAGCAATCAGCCCCAGCATTTT. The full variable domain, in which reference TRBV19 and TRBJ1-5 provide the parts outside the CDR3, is DGGITQSPKYLFRKEGQNVTLSCEQNLNHDAMYWYRQDPGQGLRLIYYSQIVNDFQKGDIAEGYSVSREKKESFPLTVTSAQKNPTAFYLCASSQGRSNQPQHFGDGTRLSIL.

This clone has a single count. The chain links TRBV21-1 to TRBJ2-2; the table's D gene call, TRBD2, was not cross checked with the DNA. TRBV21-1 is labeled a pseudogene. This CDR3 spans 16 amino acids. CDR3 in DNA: TGTGCCAGCAGCAAAGCGGGCGGGCGAAACACCGGGGAGCTGTTTTTT. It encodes CASSKAGGRNTGELFF.

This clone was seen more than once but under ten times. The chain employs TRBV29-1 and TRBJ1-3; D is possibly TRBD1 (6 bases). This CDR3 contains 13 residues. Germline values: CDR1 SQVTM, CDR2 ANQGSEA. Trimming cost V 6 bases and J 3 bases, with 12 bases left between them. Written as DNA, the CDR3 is TGCAGCGTCAACAGGGAGGGTGGAAACACCATATATTTT. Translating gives CSVNREGGNTIYF.

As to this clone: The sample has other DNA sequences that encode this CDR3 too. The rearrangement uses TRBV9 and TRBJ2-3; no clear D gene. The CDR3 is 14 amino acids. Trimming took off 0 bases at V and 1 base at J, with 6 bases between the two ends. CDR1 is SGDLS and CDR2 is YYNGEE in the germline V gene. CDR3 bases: TGTGCCAGCAGCGTAGACACAGGCACAGATACGCAGTATTTT. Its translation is CASSVDTGTDTQYF.

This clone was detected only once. The CDR3 DNA sequence: TGTGCCAGCAGTCCACAGGGGGCTCAGGGCTGGCCCCAGCATTTT. This codes for CASSPQGAQGWPQHF. The chain has TRBV6-5 and TRBJ1-5, with 9 bases identical to TRBD1. Losses at the gene ends were 5 bases for V and 9 bases for J; bases not matched to a gene: 11. This CDR3 is built from 15 residues. From germline, CDR1 is MNHEY and CDR2 SVGAGI.

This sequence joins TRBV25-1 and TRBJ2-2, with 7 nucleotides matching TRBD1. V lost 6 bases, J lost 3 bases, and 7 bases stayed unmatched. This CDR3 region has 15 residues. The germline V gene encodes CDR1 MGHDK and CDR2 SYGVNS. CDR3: CASSQGQQYTGELFF. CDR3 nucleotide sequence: TGTGCCAGCAGCCAGGGACAGCAATACACCGGGGAGCTGTTTTTT. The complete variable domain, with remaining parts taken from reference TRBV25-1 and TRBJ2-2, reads EADIYQTPRYLVIGTGKKITLECSQTMGHDKMYWYQQDPGMELHLIHYSYGVNSTEKGDLSSESTVSRIRTEHFPLTLESARPSHTSQYLCASSQGQQYTGELFFGEGSRLTVL.

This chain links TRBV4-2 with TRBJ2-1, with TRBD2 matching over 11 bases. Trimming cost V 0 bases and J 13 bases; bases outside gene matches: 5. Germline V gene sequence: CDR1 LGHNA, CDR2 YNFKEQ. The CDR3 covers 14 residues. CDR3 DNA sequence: TGTGCCAGCAGCCAAGATCAACTAGCGGGAGAACAGTTCTTC. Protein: CASSQDQLAGEQFF.

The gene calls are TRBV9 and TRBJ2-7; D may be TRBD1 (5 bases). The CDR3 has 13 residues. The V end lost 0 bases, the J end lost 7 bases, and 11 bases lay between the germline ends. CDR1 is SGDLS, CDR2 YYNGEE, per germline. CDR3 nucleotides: TGTGCCAGCAGCGTAGACAGGTCTGGGGAGCAGTACTTC. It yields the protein CASSVDRSGEQYF.

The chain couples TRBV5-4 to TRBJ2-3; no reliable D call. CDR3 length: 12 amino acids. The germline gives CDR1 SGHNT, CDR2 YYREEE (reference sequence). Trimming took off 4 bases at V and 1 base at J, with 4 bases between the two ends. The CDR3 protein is CASSPGTDTQYF. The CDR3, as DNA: TGTGCCAGCAGCCCCGGCACAGATACGCAGTATTTT.

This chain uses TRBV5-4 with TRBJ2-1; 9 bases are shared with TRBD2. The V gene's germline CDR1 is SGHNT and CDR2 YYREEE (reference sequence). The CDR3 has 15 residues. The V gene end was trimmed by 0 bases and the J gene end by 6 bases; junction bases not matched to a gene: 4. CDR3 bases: TGTGCCAGCAGCTTGGGGGCTAGCGGGATCAATGAGCAGTTCTTC. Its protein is CASSLGASGINEQFF.

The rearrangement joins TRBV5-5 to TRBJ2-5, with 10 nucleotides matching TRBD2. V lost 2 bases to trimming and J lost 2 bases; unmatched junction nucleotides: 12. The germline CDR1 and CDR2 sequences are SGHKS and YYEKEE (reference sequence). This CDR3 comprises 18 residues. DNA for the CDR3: TGTGCCAGCAGCTTACTGTTAGCGGGAGGCCCTGAGCAAGAGACCCAGTACTTC. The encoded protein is CASSLLLAGGPEQETQYF.

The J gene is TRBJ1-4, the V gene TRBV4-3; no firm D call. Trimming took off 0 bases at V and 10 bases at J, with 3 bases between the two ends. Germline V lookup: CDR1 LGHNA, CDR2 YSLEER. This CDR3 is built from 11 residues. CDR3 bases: TGCGCCAGCAGCCAAGAGAGAAAACTGTTTTTT. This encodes CASSQERKLFF.

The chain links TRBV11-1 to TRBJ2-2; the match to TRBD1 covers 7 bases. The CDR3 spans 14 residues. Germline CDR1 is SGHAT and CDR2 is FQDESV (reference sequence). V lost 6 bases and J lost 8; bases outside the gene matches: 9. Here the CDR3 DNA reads TGTGCCAGCAGACCCGACAGGGTCTCTGGGGAGCTGTTTTTT. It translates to CASRPDRVSGELFF. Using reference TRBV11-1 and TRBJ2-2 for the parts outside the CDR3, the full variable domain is EAEVAQSPRYKITEKSQAVAFWCDPISGHATLYWYRQILGQGPELLVQFQDESVVDDSQLPKDRFSAERLKGVDSTLKIQPAELGDSAMYLCASRPDRVSGELFFGEGSRLTVL.

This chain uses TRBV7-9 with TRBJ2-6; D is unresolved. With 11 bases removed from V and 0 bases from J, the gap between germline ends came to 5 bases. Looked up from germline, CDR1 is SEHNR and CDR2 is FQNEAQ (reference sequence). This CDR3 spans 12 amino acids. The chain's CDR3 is CAPASGANVLTF. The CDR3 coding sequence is TGTGCCCCCGCCTCTGGGGCCAACGTCCTGACTTTC.